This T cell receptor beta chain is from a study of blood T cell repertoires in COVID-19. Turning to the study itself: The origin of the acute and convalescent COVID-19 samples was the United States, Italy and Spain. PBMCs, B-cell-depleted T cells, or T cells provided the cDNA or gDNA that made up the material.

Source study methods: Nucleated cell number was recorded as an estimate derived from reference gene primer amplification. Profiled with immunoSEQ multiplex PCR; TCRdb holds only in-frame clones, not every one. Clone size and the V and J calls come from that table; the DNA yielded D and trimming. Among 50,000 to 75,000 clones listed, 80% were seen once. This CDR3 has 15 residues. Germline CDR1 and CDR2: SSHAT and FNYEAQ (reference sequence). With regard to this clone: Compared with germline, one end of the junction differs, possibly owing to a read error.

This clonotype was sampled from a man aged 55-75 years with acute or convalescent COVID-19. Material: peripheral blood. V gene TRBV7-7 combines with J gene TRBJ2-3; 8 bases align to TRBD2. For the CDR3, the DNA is TGTGCTAGCAGCTCAGATGCGGGGGGAACAGATACGCAGTATTTT. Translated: CASSSDAGGTDTQYF.